The clone carrying this T cell receptor (beta chain) has a single count. Its antigen is unknown. Primers included in the PCR were 60 Vbeta and 13 Jbeta primers. Some clones are missing from TCRdb's copy, which holds only in-frame ones; the method was immunoSEQ multiplex PCR. The table includes around 84,000 clones, around 77% detected once. These data belong to a study of cytomegalovirus exposure and HLA in healthy donors. Study-wide context: HLA-typed donors were the source of about 90 million unique TCRs held in an early data release.

Study-level findings and limits: With DRB1 most and HLA-C fewest, TCR association rates differed between HLA loci in a later analysis. Accounts indicate the classifier identified cytomegalovirus status with strong specificity and sensitivity. A few of the chains that were CMV-associated were confirmed in vitro to be specific for CMV antigens.

The sample taken for sequencing was PBMCs. The TCR sequence derives from a man aged 45-60 years in good health and CMV-seronegative.

In DNA form, the CDR3 reads TGCGCCAGCAGCCGATCTGAGGGCGGAAACACTGAAGCTTTCTTT. This codes for CASSRSEGGNTEAFF. V usage is TRBV5-1 and J usage is TRBJ1-1; D gene ambiguous. Trimming removed 4 bases from V and 2 bases from J, with 15 bases in between. Germline CDR1 SGHRS, CDR2 YFSETQ. The CDR3 sequence is 15 residues long.